One and the same sample provided the 2 T cell receptor beta chains below, sequenced in a study of T cells after yellow fever vaccination. TCRdb re-called the 5' RACE reads through MiXCR, storing one row per CDR3 protein. This table holds more than 300,000 distinct CDR3 sequences, around 7% found once. Sample: PBMCs, taken roughly 45 days after the first yellow fever vaccination. The receptors come from a man between 18 and 35 years old who received the YFV17D yellow fever vaccine.

The chain uses TRBV5-5 and TRBJ2-7; 9 bases are shared with TRBD1. There are 13 residues in the CDR3. With V trimmed by 4 bases and J by 6 bases, 5 bases remained unmatched. CDR1 is SGHKS and CDR2 is YYEKEE in the germline V gene (reference sequence). The DNA for the CDR3 is TGTGCCAGCAGCCACGGGACAGGGCCCGAGCAGTACTTC. Protein product: CASSHGTGPEQYF.

V is TRBV6-6 and J is TRBJ1-2; D is ambiguous. In germline, CDR1 is MNHNY, CDR2 SVGAGI (reference sequence). The CDR3 length is 13 residues. Deletions cut 5 bases from V and 5 bases from J, with 12 bases between. In nucleotides, the CDR3 is TGTGCCAGCAGTGTGGTGGTTGGGTATGGCTACACCTTC. As protein: CASSVVVGYGYTF.